Listed below are T cell receptor beta chains from one sample, sequenced in a study of early stage breast cancer tumors. This table comes from immunoSEQ multiplex PCR, and its TCRdb copy is limited to in-frame clones, with some not included. The repertoire includes about 36,000 clones, less than 80% of them detected once, and roughly 7.4% sits in the top ten. Sequencing used blood. The receptors were gathered from a person in their sixties or seventies with breast cancer. The CDR3 runs from the conserved cysteine through the conserved F or W. D genes are given only for firm matches. Rows may omit the clone size; those that give it use once, few, many or a size class.

cdr3_nt	cdr3_aa	j_call	cdr3_length	clone_size	v_call	d_call
TGTGCCAGCAGCGAACAGGGAGGTCCCCTAGAGACCCAGTACTTC	CASSEQGGPLETQYF	TRBJ2-5	15	.	TRBV7-9	.
TGTGCCAGCAGCCGCCGGGAGGGGGGGAATGAGCAGTTCTTC	CASSRREGGNEQFF	TRBJ2-1	14	.	TRBV27	TRBD2
TGTGCCAGCTTCAGGGGGCTAGTTGGCAATCAGCCCCAGCATTTT	CASFRGLVGNQPQHF	TRBJ1-5	15	.	TRBV6-1	TRBD1
TGTGCCAGCGGTCTAGCGGGAGAAGAGACCCAGTACTTC	CASGLAGEETQYF	TRBJ2-5	13	.	TRBV11-3	TRBD2
TGTGCCTGGAGTCACAGGGATGGTGGCTACACCTTC	CAWSHRDGGYTF	TRBJ1-2	12	.	TRBV30	.
TGCGCCAGCAGCTTGCTGGGGCGGGACCGAGAGACCCAGTACTTC	CASSLLGRDRETQYF	TRBJ2-5	15	.	TRBV5-1	.
TGTGCCAGCAGATATACCGGGACTTATGCCTACGAGCAGTACTTC	CASRYTGTYAYEQYF	TRBJ2-7	15	.	TRBV28	.
TGTGCCAGCAGCTTAGTGGGACAGGGCTTAGGCTACACCTTC	CASSLVGQGLGYTF	TRBJ1-2	14	.	TRBV7-2	TRBD1
TGTGCCAGGCAAGACAGGCGCGGCAATCAGCCCCAGCATTTT	CARQDRRGNQPQHF	TRBJ1-5	14	.	TRBV6-1	.
TGTGCCAGCAGTGAAAGGCTGGGGCAGTTCTTC	CASSERLGQFF	TRBJ2-1	11	.	TRBV6-1	.
TGCGCCAGCAGCCAAGACAGGGGTAATCAGCCCCAGCATTTT	CASSQDRGNQPQHF	TRBJ1-5	14	.	TRBV4-1	.
TGCGCCAGCAGCTTGAATCCCTCCTACGAGCAGTACTTC	CASSLNPSYEQYF	TRBJ2-7	13	.	TRBV5-1	.
TGCGCCAGCAGCTCTGGACTCCCTTCCTATACGCAGTATTTT	CASSSGLPSYTQYF	TRBJ2-3	14	.	TRBV5-1	.
TGTGCCAGCTCACCGTATTCGGGGGGCAATCAGCCCCAGCATTTT	CASSPYSGGNQPQHF	TRBJ1-5	15	.	TRBV18	.
TGTGCCAGCTCACCCGGACAGGAGGGGGCGAGGGGCTACACCTTC	CASSPGQEGARGYTF	TRBJ1-2	15	.	TRBV18	TRBD1
TGTGCCAGCAGACGCGCTAGCGGGACACCCGGGGAGCTGTTTTTT	CASRRASGTPGELFF	TRBJ2-2	15	.	TRBV27	TRBD2
TGTGCCACCAGCAAAGCCGGGACAGTGATTAATGAAAAACTGTTTTTT	CATSKAGTVINEKLFF	TRBJ1-4	16	.	TRBV15	TRBD1
TGTGCCAGTAGTAAAAGACAGTACACAGATACGCAGTATTTT	CASSKRQYTDTQYF	TRBJ2-3	14	.	TRBV19	.
TGTGCCAGCAGTTACGCTACAGGAATTGAAGCTTTCTTT	CASSYATGIEAFF	TRBJ1-1	13	.	TRBV6-6	.
TGTGCCAGTAGTATGGTGGGGTCGAGCTACGAGCAGTACTTC	CASSMVGSSYEQYF	TRBJ2-7	14	.	TRBV19	.
TGTGCCAGCGCCGTCGACAGCCCTAGGACTGAAGCTTTCTTT	CASAVDSPRTEAFF	TRBJ1-1	14	few	TRBV2	.
TGTGCCAGCTCACCACGGATGACGGTCACAGATACGCAGTATTTT	CASSPRMTVTDTQYF	TRBJ2-3	15	.	TRBV18	.
TGTGCCAGCAGCGCCCCGGGGTATCCTGTAGAGCAGTACTTC	CASSAPGYPVEQYF	TRBJ2-7	14	.	TRBV7-3	.
TGCGCCAGCAGCCGAACCTCCGGGACAGGGAGCAACGAGCAGTACTTC	CASSRTSGTGSNEQYF	TRBJ2-7	16	.	TRBV5-1	TRBD1
TGTGCCAGCAGTTTGCGGGGAAGGCATGGCTACACCTTC	CASSLRGRHGYTF	TRBJ1-2	13	.	TRBV28	.
TGTGCCAGCAGTTTAGCCACGTCGGGGTTGACTGAAGCTTTCTTT	CASSLATSGLTEAFF	TRBJ1-1	15	.	TRBV28	.
TGTGCCAGCAGCTTAGGGACAGGATTCTTCTCGGGAAACACCATATATTTT	CASSLGTGFFSGNTIYF	TRBJ1-3	17	.	TRBV11-1	TRBD1
TGTGCCTGGAGGGTGGAGAGGACTTATGGCTACACCTTC	CAWRVERTYGYTF	TRBJ1-2	13	.	TRBV30	.
TGCGCCAGCATAGCGGGATTGAGCTCCTACAATGAGCAGTTCTTC	CASIAGLSSYNEQFF	TRBJ2-1	15	.	TRBV5-1	TRBD2
TGTGCCAGCAATATGCCGGGACTAGCCTACGAGCAGTACTTC	CASNMPGLAYEQYF	TRBJ2-7	14	.	TRBV6-1	TRBD2
TGTGCCAGCAGCGATTACAGGGGTCACGGGGAGCTGTTTTTT	CASSDYRGHGELFF	TRBJ2-2	14	.	TRBV7-9	TRBD1
TGTGCCAGCAGTCAGGGACTCCTTGGGGGAGAGACCCAGTACTTC	CASSQGLLGGETQYF	TRBJ2-5	15	.	TRBV5-4	.
TGTGCCAGCAGCGGCGGCCAAAACTATGGCTACACCTTC	CASSGGQNYGYTF	TRBJ1-2	13	once	TRBV5-4	.
TGTGCCAGCAGTGAAGCAGCCAGTTTGAATCAGCCCCAGCATTTT	CASSEAASLNQPQHF	TRBJ1-5	15	.	TRBV6-1	.
TGTGCCAGCAGCCTGGTCCCGGGACAGGGGACTAGCGGAAATGAGCAGTTCTTC	CASSLVPGQGTSGNEQFF	TRBJ2-1	18	once	TRBV7-2	.
TGCAGTGCTAGCAGGGACTATGGCTACACCTTC	CSASRDYGYTF	TRBJ1-2	11	.	TRBV20-1	.
TGTGCCACCAGCAGAGCCTCCGGGGGAGGGCAAGAGACCCAGTACTTC	CATSRASGGGQETQYF	TRBJ2-5	16	.	TRBV15	TRBD2
TGTGCCAGCGGCCCAGGGGGAGAGACCCAGTACTTC	CASGPGGETQYF	TRBJ2-5	12	.	TRBV11-2	TRBD1
TGTGCCAGCAGCTTAGCGAATGATGGGGAGCTCTCTTCCGAGCAGTACTTC	CASSLANDGELSSEQYF	TRBJ2-7	17	once	TRBV7-8	.
TGTGCCAGCAGCGACCGAGACGGAAATACGCAGTATTTT	CASSDRDGNTQYF	TRBJ2-3	13	.	TRBV9	.
TGTGCCAGCAGCTTTCAGGGGGGTCAGCCCCAGCATTTT	CASSFQGGQPQHF	TRBJ1-5	13	few	TRBV7-8	TRBD1
TGTGCCAGCCATTTCGGGGACGGAAGCACAGATACGCAGTATTTT	CASHFGDGSTDTQYF	TRBJ2-3	15	.	TRBV18	.
TGTGCCAGCTCACCCCGACAGGGCCTAGCTACAGATACGCAGTATTTT	CASSPRQGLATDTQYF	TRBJ2-3	16	.	TRBV18	TRBD1
TGTGCCAGCTCACCACCACTGGGGTTACAAGAGACCCAGTACTTC	CASSPPLGLQETQYF	TRBJ2-5	15	.	TRBV18	.
TGCAGCGTTGAAGGCGGGCTGGGGGAGCAGTACTTC	CSVEGGLGEQYF	TRBJ2-7	12	.	TRBV29-1	.
TGTGCCAGTAGTGTCCTCTTCACCACTGAAGCTTTCTTT	CASSVLFTTEAFF	TRBJ1-1	13	few	TRBV19	.
TGTGCCAGCAGTGAAAAGGACAGGGGTAACTATGGCTACACCTTC	CASSEKDRGNYGYTF	TRBJ1-2	15	.	TRBV25-1	TRBD1
TGTGCCAGCAGCTTCCTAGGTAGGGGGCGACAAGAGACCCAGTACTTC	CASSFLGRGRQETQYF	TRBJ2-5	16	.	TRBV9	TRBD1
TGTGCCAGCAGCTTGGGGGACCGTGAGCAGTTCTTC	CASSLGDREQFF	TRBJ2-1	12	.	TRBV13	.
TGTGCCAGCGGATTCGGGGCCAACGTCCTGACTTTC	CASGFGANVLTF	TRBJ2-6	12	once	TRBV6-4	.
TGTGCCTGGAGTGAAGGGGTTTCCTACAATGAGCAGTTCTTC	CAWSEGVSYNEQFF	TRBJ2-1	14	.	TRBV30	.
TGTGCCAGCAGCTCCGTAGAGGGGGGAGCCACAGATACGCAGTATTTT	CASSSVEGGATDTQYF	TRBJ2-3	16	.	TRBV9	.
TGTGCCAGCAGCCCAAGACAGGGGTCGAGGACTGAAGCTTTCTTT	CASSPRQGSRTEAFF	TRBJ1-1	15	.	TRBV7-2	TRBD1
TGTGCCAGCAGTCAAATCGGATTTGGCTACACCTTC	CASSQIGFGYTF	TRBJ1-2	12	.	TRBV28	.
TGTGCCAGCAACCGTAGCGTCGGGAGTTATGGCTACACCTTC	CASNRSVGSYGYTF	TRBJ1-2	14	.	TRBV6-4	.
TGTGCCAGCTCCCCCACAATACAGGGTGGGGAAAAACTGTTTTTT	CASSPTIQGGEKLFF	TRBJ1-4	15	.	TRBV18	.